Following are 17 T cell receptor beta chains from one sample sequenced in a study of T-cell reconstitution after alpha-beta-depleted transplantation in children. The TCRbeta library incorporated unique molecular identifiers. TCRdb re-called the PCR reads with MiXCR, one entry per CDR3 protein. This sample has 110,000 or so distinct CDR3 sequences; about 6.4% occur once, and the top ten carry approximately 25%. The sequencing used PBMCs, mostly from graft donor cells, collected 360 days after TCRalphabeta/CD19-depleted stem cell transplant. These receptors came from a male patient aged 2 to 10 who had a stem cell transplant for acute lymphoblastic leukemia, so the T cells may come from the graft donor.

A few counts support this clonotype. The J gene is TRBJ2-2, the V gene TRBV20-1; D remains ambiguous. The germline CDR1 and CDR2 sequences are DFQATT and SNEGSKA (reference sequence). This CDR3 region has 11 residues. V was pared by 2 bases and J by 6 bases, with 4 bases between. CDR3 loop: CSARQPGELFF. The CDR3, as DNA: TGCAGTGCTAGACAACCCGGGGAGCTGTTTTTT.

In this sample, this clonotype turned up many times. The chain has TRBV7-7 and TRBJ2-2; D remains unclear. V lost 4 bases to trimming and J lost 6 bases, with 12 bases between them. The CDR3 loop spans 14 amino acids. Germline loops: CDR1 SSHAT, CDR2 FNYEAQ (reference sequence). CDR3 sequence: CASSSKTYPGELFF. For the CDR3, the DNA is TGTGCCAGCAGCTCAAAGACGTACCCCGGGGAGCTGTTTTTT. Complete variable domain (other parts from reference TRBV7-7 and TRBJ2-2): GAGVSQSPRYKVTKRGQDVTLRCDPISSHATLYWYQQALGQGPEFLTYFNYEAQPDKSGLPSDRFSAERPEGSISTLTIQRTEQRDSAMYRCASSSKTYPGELFFGEGSRLTVL.

J is TRBJ2-7 and V is TRBV10-3, with TRBD1 matching 10 bases. J lost 5 bases, V lost 4 bases, and 8 bases had no gene match. Germline loops: CDR1 ENHRY, CDR2 SYGVKD. The CDR3 has 15 amino acids. The DNA of the CDR3 is TGTGCCATCAGTGCTGGGGGGACAGGGGCGCACGAGCAGTACTTC. Residues: CAISAGGTGAHEQYF.

To note about this clonotype: The junction shows a germline mismatch at one end, possibly a read error. The V gene is TRBV9, the J gene TRBJ1-2, with D maybe TRBD1 (5 bases). Germline CDR1 and CDR2: SGDLS and YYNGEE. The length of the CDR3 is 14 residues. The CDR3 nucleotides read TGTGCCAGCAGCGTAGGCGGGGCAGGCTATGACTACACCTTC. Its translation: CASSVGGAGYDYTF. Using reference TRBV9 and TRBJ1-2 for the parts outside the CDR3, the full variable domain is DSGVTQTPKHLITATGQRVTLRCSPRSGDLSVYWYQQSLDQGLQFLIQYYNGEERAKGNILERFSAQQFPDLHSELNLSSLELGDSALYFCASSVGGAGYDYTFGSGTRLTVV.

In this sample, this clonotype turned up many times. The chain uses TRBV6-1 and TRBJ2-4; D is ambiguous. The V and J ends lost 6 bases and 0 bases respectively, with 9 bases between them. This CDR3 contains 14 residues. CDR1 is MNHNS and CDR2 is SASEGT in the germline V gene. Here the CDR3 DNA reads TGTGCCAGCAGGAAGGGTCTAGCCAAAAACATTCAGTACTTC. This translates into CASRKGLAKNIQYF.

This clonotype was seen a handful of times. The chain couples TRBV6-2 or TRBV6-3 to TRBJ2-4; TRBD1 is a possible D gene (6 bases). The CDR3 loop spans 16 amino acids. CDR1 MNHEY and CDR2 SVGEGT come from the germline V gene. V lost 6 bases and J lost 1, with 16 bases in between. The CDR3 spells CASRNGTPRAKNIQYF. As DNA, the CDR3 is TGTGCCAGCAGAAACGGGACACCCAGGGCCAAAAACATTCAGTACTTC.

This chain joins TRBV7-6 and TRBJ2-1, with TRBD2 matching 8 bases. Germline V gives CDR1 SGHVS, CDR2 FNYEAQ. The CDR3 runs 14 residues. With 6 bases clipped from V and 9 bases from J, the junction kept 10 bases outside the gene matches. The CDR3 is CASRPGTRSGEQFF. CDR3 DNA sequence: TGTGCCAGCAGACCCGGGACTAGGAGTGGTGAGCAGTTCTTC.

At least ten counts were recorded for this clonotype. This chain joins TRBV4-2 and TRBJ2-7, with D perhaps TRBD1 or TRBD2 (5 bases each). CDR1 and CDR2 (germline): LGHNA, YNFKEQ. Trimming removed 0 bases from V and 4 bases from J, with 10 bases in between. The CDR3 has 14 residues. This chain's CDR3 is CASSQEGTYYEQYF. The CDR3 DNA reads as TGTGCCAGCAGCCAAGAAGGGACCTATTACGAGCAGTACTTC.

This clonotype came up many times. J is TRBJ2-7 and V is TRBV12-3 or TRBV12-4; D not resolved. The CDR3 runs 10 residues. V dropped 2 bases and J dropped 5 bases, with 1 base sitting between them. Here the CDR3 reads CASSLHEQYF. The CDR3 nucleotides read TGTGCCAGCAGTTTACACGAGCAGTACTTC.

This chain uses TRBV27 with TRBJ1-1; 10 nucleotides match TRBD1. Germline assignment: CDR1 MNHEY and CDR2 SMNVEV (reference sequence). The CDR3 loop spans 13 amino acids. J lost 4 bases, V lost 6 bases, and 2 bases had no gene match. CDR3 DNA sequence: TGTGCCAGCAGGGGGACAGGGGCCACTGAAGCTTTCTTT. It specifies CASRGTGATEAFF.

This clonotype was observed many times. J is TRBJ2-7 and V is TRBV7-2; D is perhaps TRBD1 (7 bases). The V gene lost 4 bases and the J gene lost 4 bases, with 17 bases spanning the gap. In germline, CDR1 is SGHTA, CDR2 FQGNSA. There are 15 residues in the CDR3. The DNA for the CDR3 is TGTGCCAGCAGCTGGGAGGCAGGGGGGCAATACGAGCAGTACTTC. This encodes CASSWEAGGQYEQYF.

This clonotype was seen many times. Mismatch with germline at one junction end may stem from a read error. The rearrangement joins TRBV6-1 to TRBJ2-1; 12 bases align to TRBD2. CDR3 size: 16 residues. CDR1 is MNHNS, CDR2 SASEGT, per germline. In DNA form, the CDR3 reads TGTGCCAGCAGTGACCGATTCTGGACTAGCGGGATTGAGGGGATCTTC. It specifies CASSDRFWTSGIEGIF.

This clonotype has a count of ten or more. The genes are TRBV7-9 and TRBJ2-1, with D perhaps matching TRBD2 (5 bases). The V and J ends lost 3 bases and 7 bases respectively, with 10 bases between them. The length of the CDR3 is 13 residues. CDR1 and CDR2 (germline): SEHNR, FQNEAQ (reference sequence). Here the CDR3 reads CASSFAGKNEQFF. The CDR3 coding sequence is TGTGCCAGCAGCTTCGCCGGGAAAAATGAGCAGTTCTTC.

Many counts were recorded for this clonotype. The V gene is TRBV7-2, the J gene TRBJ2-5; D possibly corresponds to TRBD1 (5 bases). Deletions cut 4 bases from V and 5 bases from J, with 23 bases between. The germline CDR1 and CDR2 sequences are SGHTA and FQGNSA. The CDR3 loop spans 17 amino acids. CDR3 in DNA: TGTGCCAGCAGCTCGGACAAATCCCTAAGGATTGGCGAGACCCAGTACTTC. Protein: CASSSDKSLRIGETQYF.

This clonotype was counted a few times. The chain carries TRBV5-1 and TRBJ2-7; D is perhaps TRBD1 (6 bases). The CDR3 totals 16 residues. The ends were cut back, 4 bases at V and 3 bases at J, with 20 bases in the middle. Per the germline V gene, CDR1 is SGHRS and CDR2 is YFSETQ. The CDR3 DNA is TGCGCCAGCAGCAAACAGGGATACTCACCCCTCTACGAGCAGTACTTC. This gives the protein CASSKQGYSPLYEQYF.

A word on this clonotype: One junction end does not reproduce the germline sequence, and a read error may be involved. The V call is TRBV7-7, the J call TRBJ2-5; TRBD2 might be the D (6 bases). Germline V CDR1 and CDR2: SSHAT, FNYEAQ (reference sequence). CDR3 length equals 15 residues. The DNA for the CDR3 is TGTGCTAGCAGCACGCGGGGACGGCGCCAAGAGACCCAGTACTTC. Its protein is CASSTRGRRQETQYF.

This clonotype has at least ten counts. J is TRBJ2-7 and V is TRBV27; 7 nucleotides agree with TRBD1. Per germline, CDR1 MNHEY and CDR2 SMNVEV (reference sequence). The CDR3 totals 14 residues. Trimming at V came to 5 bases and at J to 2 bases, leaving 6 bases not matched to a gene. CDR3 coding DNA: TGTGCCAGCAGTACCGGGACAGCCGCCTACGAGCAGTACTTC. Protein sequence: CASSTGTAAYEQYF.